This entry features one T cell receptor beta chain sequence. The data originate from a study of blood T cell repertoires in COVID-19. Germline loops: CDR1 GTSNPN, CDR2 SVGIG (reference sequence). The trim removed 0 bases at V and 9 bases at J, leaving 7 bases unmatched. The CDR3 covers 13 residues. Clones were read by immunoSEQ multiplex PCR, and TCRdb kept only the in-frame ones, dropping some. This sample has some 250,000 clones, with 91% found just once. The chain couples TRBV30 to TRBJ1-2, with TRBD1 identical over 7 bases. The sample taken for sequencing was PBMCs or T cells enriched from blood (not recorded which). The TCR was taken from a human donor in a cohort exposed to, infected with or recovered from COVID-19 (not recorded which). The donor label of this sample is uncertain. The CDR3 region is CAWSVGQLLSYTF. For the CDR3, the DNA is TGTGCCTGGAGTGTGGGACAGCTCTTAAGCTACACCTTC.